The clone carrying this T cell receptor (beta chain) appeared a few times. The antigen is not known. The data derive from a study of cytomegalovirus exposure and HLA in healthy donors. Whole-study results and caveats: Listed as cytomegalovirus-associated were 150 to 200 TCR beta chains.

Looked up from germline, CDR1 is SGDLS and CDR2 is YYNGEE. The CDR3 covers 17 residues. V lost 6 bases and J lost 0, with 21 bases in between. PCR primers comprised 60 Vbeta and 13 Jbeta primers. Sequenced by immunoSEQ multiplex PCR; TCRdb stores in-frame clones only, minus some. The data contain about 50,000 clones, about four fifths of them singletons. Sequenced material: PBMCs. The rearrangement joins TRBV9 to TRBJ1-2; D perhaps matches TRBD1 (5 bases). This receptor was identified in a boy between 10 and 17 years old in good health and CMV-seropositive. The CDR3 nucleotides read TGTGCCAGCACCAGTGGGACGGGGGGTGGTTCTAACTATGGCTACACCTTC. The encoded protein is CASTSGTGGGSNYGYTF.